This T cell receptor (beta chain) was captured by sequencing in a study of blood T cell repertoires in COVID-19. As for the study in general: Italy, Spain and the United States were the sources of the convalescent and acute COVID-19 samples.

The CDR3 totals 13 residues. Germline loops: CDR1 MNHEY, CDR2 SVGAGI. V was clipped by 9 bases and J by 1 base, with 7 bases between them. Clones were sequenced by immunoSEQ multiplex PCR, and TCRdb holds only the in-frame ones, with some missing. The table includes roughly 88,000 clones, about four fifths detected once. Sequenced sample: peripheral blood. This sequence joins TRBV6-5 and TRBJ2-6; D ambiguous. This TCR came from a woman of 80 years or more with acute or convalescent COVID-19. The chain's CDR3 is CASSRSGANVLTF. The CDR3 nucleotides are TGTGCCAGTAGTCGGTCTGGGGCCAACGTCCTGACTTTC.